This is a list of T cell receptor beta chains from one sample in a study of identical twins. TCRdb passed the 5' RACE reads through MiXCR, listing each CDR3 protein once. This sample has hundreds of thousands of distinct CDR3 sequences, with about a tenth found just once. The sequenced sample was memory (CD45RO+) T cells sorted from blood. The receptors were gathered from a woman aged 18 to 35 in good health. Each CDR3 is given with its conserved first and last residue. The order of the fields is CDR3 protein, CDR3 DNA, D gene, clone size, V gene, J gene. The D gene is left open where the match is weak. Size is omitted from some rows. Given values are once, few, many or a class for expanded clones.

CSALLAGGLNEQFF	TGCAGTGCTCTCCTAGCGGGGGGGCTCAATGAGCAGTTCTTC	TRBD2	-	TRBV20-1	TRBJ2-1
CATSRDRDEKLFF	TGTGCCACCAGCAGAGACAGGGACGAAAAACTGTTTTTT	-	many	TRBV15	TRBJ1-4
CATSRAPGETQYF	TGTGCCACCAGCAGAGCCCCAGGAGAGACCCAGTACTTC	-	-	TRBV15	TRBJ2-5
CASSLVTKYEQYF	TGTGCCAGCAGCTTAGTGACTAAGTACGAGCAGTACTTC	-	few	TRBV7-2	TRBJ2-7
CSAPATDNYGYTF	TGCAGTGCCCCCGCTACCGATAACTATGGCTACACCTTC	-	-	TRBV20-1	TRBJ1-2
CASNPGGYYNEQFF	TGTGCCAGCAACCCCGGCGGGTATTACAATGAGCAGTTCTTC	-	few	TRBV7-9	TRBJ2-1
CASSTRGPSSGNTIYF	TGTGCCAGCAGTACCAGGGGCCCTTCCTCTGGAAACACCATATATTTT	-	medium-sized	TRBV12-3/TRBV12-4	TRBJ1-3
CASSRASGANVLTF	TGTGCCAGCAGTCGCGCTTCTGGGGCCAACGTCCTGACTTTC	-	-	TRBV12-3/TRBV12-4	TRBJ2-6
CASRGTGASRNTEAFF	TGTGCCAGCAGGGGTACAGGGGCCTCGAGGAACACTGAAGCTTTCTTT	TRBD1	few	TRBV2	TRBJ1-1
CASSPTGDRENIQYF	TGTGCCAGCTCACCAACGGGAGACAGAGAAAACATTCAGTACTTC	-	-	TRBV18	TRBJ2-4
CASSLTASGSGEQYF	TGTGCCAGCAGCTTGACGGCTAGCGGGAGCGGAGAGCAGTACTTC	TRBD2	-	TRBV5-5	TRBJ2-7
CASSLGQGRQPQHF	TGTGCCAGCAGCCTTGGACAGGGAAGACAGCCCCAGCATTTT	TRBD1	-	TRBV3-1	TRBJ1-5
CASSAGIGLNEKLFF	TGTGCCAGCAGCGCAGGGATTGGGTTGAATGAAAAACTGTTTTTT	-	few	TRBV9	TRBJ1-4
CASSPRTSGNEQFF	TGTGCCAGCAGTCCAAGGACTAGCGGAAATGAGCAGTTCTTC	TRBD2	few	TRBV27	TRBJ2-1
CASSQGLLQETQYF	TGTGCCAGCAGTCAAGGACTCCTTCAAGAGACCCAGTACTTC	-	-	TRBV2	TRBJ2-5
CSAFLVAGGPGDTQYF	TGCAGTGCTTTCTTAGTAGCGGGAGGGCCCGGGGATACGCAGTATTTT	TRBD2	-	TRBV20-1	TRBJ2-3
CASSLAGPPMADTQYF	TGTGCCAGCAGCTTAGCGGGACCGCCTATGGCAGATACGCAGTATTTT	-	few	TRBV7-2	TRBJ2-3
CASSFSGIGELFF	TGTGCCAGCAGCTTTAGCGGGATCGGGGAGCTGTTTTTT	TRBD2	many	TRBV7-8	TRBJ2-2
CASSLKTGQPQHF	TGTGCCAGCAGCTTAAAGACCGGTCAGCCCCAGCATTTT	-	few	TRBV7-8	TRBJ1-5
CASSHSTGTGSETQYF	TGCGCCAGCAGCCACTCAACCGGGACAGGGAGTGAGACCCAGTACTTC	TRBD1	-	TRBV4-3	TRBJ2-5
CSAGGGTTYEQYF	TGCAGTGCCGGGGGGGGCACAACCTACGAGCAGTACTTC	TRBD2	few	TRBV20-1	TRBJ2-7
CSVEKGFSYNEQFF	TGCAGCGTTGAAAAGGGGTTTTCCTACAATGAGCAGTTCTTC	-	-	TRBV29-1	TRBJ2-1
CSARDPGVNEQFF	TGCAGTGCTAGAGACCCAGGGGTCAATGAGCAGTTCTTC	-	many	TRBV20-1	TRBJ2-1
CASRRLSGTPLHF	TGTGCCAGCAGACGCCTTTCCGGGACACCCTTGCATTTT	-	many	TRBV12-3/TRBV12-4	TRBJ1-5
CASRPPGAGTGELFF	TGTGCCAGCAGACCGCCGGGAGCTGGGACCGGGGAGCTGTTTTTT	-	-	TRBV7-8	TRBJ2-2
CAISVRNTIYF	TGTGCCATCAGTGTAAGAAACACCATATATTTT	-	few	TRBV10-3	TRBJ1-3
CASSYSISGVASPLHF	TGTGCCAGCAGTTACTCGATTTCAGGGGTCGCTTCACCCCTCCACTTT	-	-	TRBV6-5	TRBJ1-6
CSARAPRGDTEAFF	TGCAGTGCTAGAGCCCCTCGGGGTGACACTGAAGCTTTCTTT	-	few	TRBV20-1	TRBJ1-1
CASSNRSGEQFF	TGTGCCAGCAGTAACCGGAGCGGGGAGCAGTTCTTC	-	few	TRBV12-3/TRBV12-4	TRBJ2-1
CASSAGPGTDTQYF	TGTGCCAGCAGTGCCGGGCCCGGTACAGATACGCAGTATTTT	-	few	TRBV6-1	TRBJ2-3
CSARKRGGNTEAFF	TGCAGTGCTAGAAAAAGAGGTGGGAACACTGAAGCTTTCTTT	-	few	TRBV20-1	TRBJ1-1
CASSLDLGGNQETQYF	TGTGCCAGCAGTTTAGATCTCGGGGGGAACCAAGAGACCCAGTACTTC	TRBD2	many	TRBV12-3/TRBV12-4	TRBJ2-5
CASSFAPGTSGKTEQFF	TGTGCCAGCAGCTTCGCCCCGGGGACTAGCGGGAAAACCGAGCAGTTCTTC	TRBD2	-	TRBV7-9	TRBJ2-1
CASSQRNYEQYF	TGTGCCAGCAGCCAACGAAATTACGAGCAGTACTTC	-	-	TRBV3-1	TRBJ2-7
CASNPGDGSPLHF	TGTGCCAGCAACCCCGGGGACGGGTCACCCCTCCACTTT	-	few	TRBV3-1	TRBJ1-6
CASRSRDRGWGIQYF	TGTGCCAGCAGGTCCCGGGACAGGGGATGGGGCATTCAGTACTTC	TRBD1	few	TRBV12-3/TRBV12-4	TRBJ2-4
CASSQDYRGNRELFF	TGCGCCAGCAGCCAAGATTACAGGGGGAACCGGGAGCTGTTTTTT	TRBD1	-	TRBV4-3	TRBJ2-2
CASSPRDRYEQFF	TGTGCCAGCAGCCCCCGAGACAGATATGAGCAGTTCTTC	-	-	TRBV7-9	TRBJ2-1
CASSFTGAGKTQYF	TGTGCCAGCAGTTTTACGGGGGCCGGGAAGACCCAGTACTTC	-	-	TRBV12-3/TRBV12-4	TRBJ2-5
CASSGHQGTRETQYF	TGTGCCAGCAGCGGACATCAGGGTACCCGAGAGACCCAGTACTTC	-	-	TRBV13	TRBJ2-5
CASRNLDEQYF	TGTGCCAGCCGCAACCTTGACGAGCAGTACTTC	-	few	TRBV6-6	TRBJ2-7
CASSLEGTWIDTQYF	TGCGCCAGCAGCTTGGAGGGGACCTGGATAGATACGCAGTATTTT	-	few	TRBV5-1	TRBJ2-3
CASSTRTSVNTGELFF	TGTGCCAGCAGCACTAGGACTAGCGTGAACACCGGGGAGCTGTTTTTT	TRBD2	many	TRBV9	TRBJ2-2
CASSSPGTSSHEQYF	TGTGCCAGCAGTTCCCCCGGGACTAGCAGCCACGAGCAGTACTTC	TRBD2	-	TRBV6-5	TRBJ2-7
CASRATQSGTDTQYF	TGCGCCAGCAGGGCCACACAGTCTGGCACAGATACGCAGTATTTT	-	many	TRBV10-2	TRBJ2-3